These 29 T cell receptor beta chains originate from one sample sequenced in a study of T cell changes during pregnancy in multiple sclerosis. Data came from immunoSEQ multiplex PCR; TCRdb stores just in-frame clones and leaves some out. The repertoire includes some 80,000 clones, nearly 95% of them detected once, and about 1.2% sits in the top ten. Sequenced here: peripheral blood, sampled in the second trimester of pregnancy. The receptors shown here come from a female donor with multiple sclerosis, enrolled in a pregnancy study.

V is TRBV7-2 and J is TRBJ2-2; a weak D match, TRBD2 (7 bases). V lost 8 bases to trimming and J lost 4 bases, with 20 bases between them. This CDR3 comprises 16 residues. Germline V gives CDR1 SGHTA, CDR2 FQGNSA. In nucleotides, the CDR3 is TGTGCCAGCCGAGAGGGTGCGGGGGCGGGCACCGGGGAGCTGTTTTTT. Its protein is CASREGAGAGTGELFF.

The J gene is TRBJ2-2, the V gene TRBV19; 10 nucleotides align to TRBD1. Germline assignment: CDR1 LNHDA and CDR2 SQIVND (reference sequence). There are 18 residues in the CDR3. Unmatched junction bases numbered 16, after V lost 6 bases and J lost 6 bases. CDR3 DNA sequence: TGTGCCAGTAGCCTTATTATACCGGGACAGGGGTACGCCGGGGAGCTGTTTTTT. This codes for CASSLIIPGQGYAGELFF.

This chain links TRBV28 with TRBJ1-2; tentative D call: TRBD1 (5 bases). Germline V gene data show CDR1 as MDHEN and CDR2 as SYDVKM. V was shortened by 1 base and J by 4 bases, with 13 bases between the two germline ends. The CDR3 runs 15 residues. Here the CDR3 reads CASSLYGGVGYGYTF. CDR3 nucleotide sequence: TGTGCCAGCAGTTTATACGGGGGGGTGGGCTATGGCTACACCTTC.

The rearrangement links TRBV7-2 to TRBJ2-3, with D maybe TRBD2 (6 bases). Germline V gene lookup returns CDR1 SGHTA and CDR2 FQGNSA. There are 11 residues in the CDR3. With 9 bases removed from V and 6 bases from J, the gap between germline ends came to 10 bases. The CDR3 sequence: CARGGVDTQYF. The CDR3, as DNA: TGTGCCAGGGGCGGGGTGGATACGCAGTATTTT.

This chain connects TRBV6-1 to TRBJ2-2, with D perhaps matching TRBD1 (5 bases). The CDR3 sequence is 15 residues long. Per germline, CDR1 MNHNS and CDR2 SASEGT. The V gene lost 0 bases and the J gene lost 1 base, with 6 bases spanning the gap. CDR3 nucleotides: TGTGCCAGCAGTGAAGCTACAGGGAACACCGGGGAGCTGTTTTTT. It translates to CASSEATGNTGELFF.

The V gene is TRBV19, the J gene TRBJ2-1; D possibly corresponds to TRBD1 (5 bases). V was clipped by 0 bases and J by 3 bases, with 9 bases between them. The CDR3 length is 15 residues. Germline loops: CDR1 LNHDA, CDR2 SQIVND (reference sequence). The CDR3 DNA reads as TGTGCCAGTAGTATAGATCAGCAGGGCTACAATGAGCAGTTCTTC. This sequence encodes CASSIDQQGYNEQFF. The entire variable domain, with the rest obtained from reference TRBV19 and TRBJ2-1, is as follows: DGGITQSPKYLFRKEGQNVTLSCEQNLNHDAMYWYRQDPGQGLRLIYYSQIVNDFQKGDIAEGYSVSREKKESFPLTVTSAQKNPTAFYLCASSIDQQGYNEQFFGPGTRLTVL.

The chain's CDR3 is CASSLSGASGGEQFF. The DNA of the CDR3 is TGTGCCAGCAGCCTCAGTGGGGCTAGCGGTGGTGAGCAGTTCTTC. This chain connects TRBV7-2 to TRBJ2-1; 7 nucleotides line up with TRBD2. The CDR3 extends over 15 amino acids. Per germline, CDR1 SGHTA and CDR2 FQGNSA. Unmatched junction bases numbered 13, after V lost 5 bases and J lost 9 bases.

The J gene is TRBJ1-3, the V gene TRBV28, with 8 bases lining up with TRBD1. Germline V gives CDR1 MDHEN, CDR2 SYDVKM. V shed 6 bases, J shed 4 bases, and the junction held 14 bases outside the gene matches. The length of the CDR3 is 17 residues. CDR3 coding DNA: TGTGCCAGCAGGAGACGTTACAGGGGGAATTACGGAAACACCATATATTTT. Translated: CASRRRYRGNYGNTIYF.

CDR3 protein: CASSSLLGRLTQYF. The CDR3 DNA sequence: TGTGCCAGCAGCTCCCTACTAGGTCGGCTGACCCAGTACTTC. J is TRBJ2-5 and V is TRBV7-4, with D possibly being TRBD2 (5 bases). In germline, CDR1 is SGHVT, CDR2 SQSDAQ. The CDR3 is 14 amino acids. V was pared by 4 bases and J by 7 bases, with 16 bases between. The whole variable domain, filled in from reference TRBV7-4 and TRBJ2-5, reads GAGVSQSPRYKVAKRGRDVALRCDSISGHVTLYWYRQTLGQGSEVLTYSQSDAQRDKSGRPSGRFSAERPERSVSTLKIQRTEQGDSAVYLCASSSLLGRLTQYFGPGTRLLVL.

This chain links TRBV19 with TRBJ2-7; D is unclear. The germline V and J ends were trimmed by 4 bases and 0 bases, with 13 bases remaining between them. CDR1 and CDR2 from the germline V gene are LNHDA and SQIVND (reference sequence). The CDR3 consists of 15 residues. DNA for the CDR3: TGTGCCAGTAGTACATTATCAGCGAGCTCCTACGAGCAGTACTTC. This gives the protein CASSTLSASSYEQYF.

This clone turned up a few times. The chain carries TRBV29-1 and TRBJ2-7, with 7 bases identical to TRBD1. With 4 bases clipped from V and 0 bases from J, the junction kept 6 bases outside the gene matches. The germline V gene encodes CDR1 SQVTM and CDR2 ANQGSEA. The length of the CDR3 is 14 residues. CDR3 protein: CSVANRGRSYEQYF. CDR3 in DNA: TGCAGCGTTGCGAACAGGGGCCGCTCCTACGAGCAGTACTTC.

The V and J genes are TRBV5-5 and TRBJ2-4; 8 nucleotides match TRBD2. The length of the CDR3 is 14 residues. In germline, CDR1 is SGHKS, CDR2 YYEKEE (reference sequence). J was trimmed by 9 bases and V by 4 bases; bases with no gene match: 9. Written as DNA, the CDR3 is TGTGCCAGCAGCCCCGGACTAGCCCCCACCATTCAGTACTTC. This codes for CASSPGLAPTIQYF.

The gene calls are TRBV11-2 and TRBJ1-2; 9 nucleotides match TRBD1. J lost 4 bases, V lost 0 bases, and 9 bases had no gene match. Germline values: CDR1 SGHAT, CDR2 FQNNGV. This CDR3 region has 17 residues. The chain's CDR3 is CASSLDSGQGIRYGYTF. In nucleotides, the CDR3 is TGTGCCAGCAGCTTAGATTCCGGACAGGGGATACGCTATGGCTACACCTTC.

The CDR3 sequence is CASSIPSTGWVNTEAFF. CDR3 DNA sequence: TGTGCCAGTAGTATCCCCTCAACAGGGTGGGTGAACACTGAAGCTTTCTTT. The chain couples TRBV19 to TRBJ1-1, with D possibly being TRBD1 (6 bases). Germline V lookup: CDR1 LNHDA, CDR2 SQIVND (reference sequence). V lost 3 bases to trimming and J lost 0 bases, with 17 bases between them. The CDR3 runs to 17 residues.

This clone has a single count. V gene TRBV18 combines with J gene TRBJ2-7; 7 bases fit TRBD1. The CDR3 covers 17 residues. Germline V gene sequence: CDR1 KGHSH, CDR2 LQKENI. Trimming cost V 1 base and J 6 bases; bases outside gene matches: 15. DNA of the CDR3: TGTGCCAGCTCACCACAATGGGCGCGGACAGGAAGAGGCGAGCAGTACTTC. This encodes CASSPQWARTGRGEQYF.

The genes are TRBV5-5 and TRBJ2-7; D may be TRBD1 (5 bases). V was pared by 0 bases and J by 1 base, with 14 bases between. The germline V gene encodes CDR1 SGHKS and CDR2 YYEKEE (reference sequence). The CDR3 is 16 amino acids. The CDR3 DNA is TGTGCCAGCAGCTTGGAAGGGGTCAGGTCGTCCTACGAGCAGTACTTC. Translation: CASSLEGVRSSYEQYF.

The CDR3 DNA is TGTGCCAGCAGCTTGGCCGGGGGACCGGGCAATGAGCAGTTCTTC. Its translation is CASSLAGGPGNEQFF. The chain links TRBV5-6 to TRBJ2-1; TRBD2 might be the D (6 bases). Per germline, CDR1 SGHDT and CDR2 YYEEEE. Trimming took off 0 bases at V and 6 bases at J, with 13 bases between the two ends. The CDR3 totals 15 residues.

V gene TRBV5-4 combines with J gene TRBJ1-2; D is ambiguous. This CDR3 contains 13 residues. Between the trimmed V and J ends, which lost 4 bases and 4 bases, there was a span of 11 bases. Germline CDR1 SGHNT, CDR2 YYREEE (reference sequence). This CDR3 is CASSGARIYGYTF. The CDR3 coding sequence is TGTGCCAGCAGCGGAGCCCGGATCTATGGCTACACCTTC.

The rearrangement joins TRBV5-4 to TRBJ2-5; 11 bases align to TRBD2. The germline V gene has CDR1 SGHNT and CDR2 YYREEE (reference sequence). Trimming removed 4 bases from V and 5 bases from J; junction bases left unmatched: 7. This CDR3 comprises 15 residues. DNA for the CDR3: TGTGCCAGCAGCCCCTCCGGGACTAGCGGTGAGACCCAGTACTTC. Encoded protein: CASSPSGTSGETQYF.

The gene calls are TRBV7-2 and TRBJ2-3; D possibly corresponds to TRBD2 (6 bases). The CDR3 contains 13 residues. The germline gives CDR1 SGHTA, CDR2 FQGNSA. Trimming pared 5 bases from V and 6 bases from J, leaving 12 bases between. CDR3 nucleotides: TGTGCCAGCAGCCCCCGCGGGGAGGATACGCAGTATTTT. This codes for CASSPRGEDTQYF.

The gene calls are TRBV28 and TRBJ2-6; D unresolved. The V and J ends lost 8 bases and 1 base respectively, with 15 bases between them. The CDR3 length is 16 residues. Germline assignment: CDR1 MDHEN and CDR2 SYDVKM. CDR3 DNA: TGTGCCAGCCGCCCTCCCGAGTATTCTGGGGCCAACGTCCTGACTTTC. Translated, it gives CASRPPEYSGANVLTF.

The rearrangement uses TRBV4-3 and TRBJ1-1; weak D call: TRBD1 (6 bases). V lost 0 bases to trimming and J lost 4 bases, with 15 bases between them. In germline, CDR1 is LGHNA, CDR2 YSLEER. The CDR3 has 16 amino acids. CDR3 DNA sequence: TGCGCCAGCAGCCAAGATCAAACAGGGAGGGCCACTGAAGCTTTCTTT. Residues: CASSQDQTGRATEAFF.

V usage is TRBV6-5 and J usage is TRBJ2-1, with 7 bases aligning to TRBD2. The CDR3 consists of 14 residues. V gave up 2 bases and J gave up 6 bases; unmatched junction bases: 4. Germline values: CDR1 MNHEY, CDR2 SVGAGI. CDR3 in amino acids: CASSYTGLVNEQFF. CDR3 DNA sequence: TGTGCCAGCAGTTACACAGGACTAGTCAATGAGCAGTTCTTC.

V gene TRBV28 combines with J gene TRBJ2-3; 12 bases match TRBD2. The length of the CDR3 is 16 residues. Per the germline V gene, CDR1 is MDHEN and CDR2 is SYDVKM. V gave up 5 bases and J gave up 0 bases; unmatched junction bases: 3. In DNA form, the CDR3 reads TGTGCCAGCAGTGCTAGCGGGAGGGGGAGCACAGATACGCAGTATTTT. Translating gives CASSASGRGSTDTQYF. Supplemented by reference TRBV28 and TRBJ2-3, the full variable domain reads DVKVTQSSRYLVKRTGEKVFLECVQDMDHENMFWYRQDPGLGLRLIYFSYDVKMKEKGDIPEGYSVSREKKERFSLILESASTNQTSMYLCASSASGRGSTDTQYFGPGTRLTVL.

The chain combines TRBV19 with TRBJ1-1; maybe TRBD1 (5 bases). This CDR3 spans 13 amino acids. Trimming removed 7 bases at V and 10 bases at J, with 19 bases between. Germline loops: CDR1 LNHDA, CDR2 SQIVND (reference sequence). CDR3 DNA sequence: TGTGCCAGTATTTCGGGGGGGGAAATTGTAGCTTTCTTT. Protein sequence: CASISGGEIVAFF.

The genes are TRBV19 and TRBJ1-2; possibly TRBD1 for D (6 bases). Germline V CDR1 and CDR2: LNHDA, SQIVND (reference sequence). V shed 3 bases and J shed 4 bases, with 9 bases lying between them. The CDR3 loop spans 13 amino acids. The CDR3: CASSMGTSYGYTF. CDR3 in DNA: TGTGCCAGTAGTATGGGGACAAGCTATGGCTACACCTTC.

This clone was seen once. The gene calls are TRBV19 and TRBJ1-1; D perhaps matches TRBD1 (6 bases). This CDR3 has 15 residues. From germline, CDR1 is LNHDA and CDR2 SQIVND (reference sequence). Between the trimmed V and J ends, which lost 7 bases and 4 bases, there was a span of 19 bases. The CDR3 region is CASTMAGGARTEAFF. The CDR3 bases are TGTGCCAGTACCATGGCCGGGGGGGCTCGCACTGAAGCTTTCTTT.

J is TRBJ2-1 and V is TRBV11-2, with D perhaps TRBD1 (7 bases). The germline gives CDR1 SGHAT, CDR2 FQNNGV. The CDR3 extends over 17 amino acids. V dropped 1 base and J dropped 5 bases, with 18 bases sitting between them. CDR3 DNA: TGTGCCAGCAGCTTAGTAATCGGCAGGGGGGAAGACAATGAGCAGTTCTTC. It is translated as CASSLVIGRGEDNEQFF.

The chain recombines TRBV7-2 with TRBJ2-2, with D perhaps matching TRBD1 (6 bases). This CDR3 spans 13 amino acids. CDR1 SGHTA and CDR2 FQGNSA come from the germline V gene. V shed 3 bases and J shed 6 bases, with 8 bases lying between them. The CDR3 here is CASSFDRPGELFF. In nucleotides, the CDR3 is TGTGCCAGCAGCTTCGACAGGCCCGGGGAGCTGTTTTTT.